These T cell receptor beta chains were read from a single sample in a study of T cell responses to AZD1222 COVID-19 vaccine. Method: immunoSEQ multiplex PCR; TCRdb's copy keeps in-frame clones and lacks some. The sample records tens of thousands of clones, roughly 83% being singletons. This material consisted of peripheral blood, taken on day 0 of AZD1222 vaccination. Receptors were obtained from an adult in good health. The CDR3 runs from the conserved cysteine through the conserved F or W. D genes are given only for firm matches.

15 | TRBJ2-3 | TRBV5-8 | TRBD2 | TGTGCCAGCAGCAAAGCGCGGGGGGGGACAGATACGCAGTATTTT | CASSKARGGTDTQYF
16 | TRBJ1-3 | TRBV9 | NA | TGTGCCAGCAGCCCTAACACGGTATCCTCTGGAAACACCATATATTTT | CASSPNTVSSGNTIYF
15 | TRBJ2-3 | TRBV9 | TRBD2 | TGTGCCAGCAGCGTTGCAAGCGGGAATTGGAATACGCAGTATTTT | CASSVASGNWNTQYF
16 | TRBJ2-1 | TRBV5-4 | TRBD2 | TGTGCCAGCAGCACGGGACGGGGGGGCTCCTACAATGAGCAGTTCTTC | CASSTGRGGSYNEQFF
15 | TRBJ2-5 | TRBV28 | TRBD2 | TGTGCCAGCAGTTTTCGCGGGGGGGCGGGAGAGACCCAGTACTTC | CASSFRGGAGETQYF
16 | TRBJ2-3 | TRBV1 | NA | TGCACCAGCAGCCAAGGCGGTAGCGGGGGGGCAGATACGCAGTATTTT | CTSSQGGSGGADTQYF
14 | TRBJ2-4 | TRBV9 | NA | TGTGCCAGCAGCGCTTACGGCGAGGGAAACATTCAGTACTTC | CASSAYGEGNIQYF
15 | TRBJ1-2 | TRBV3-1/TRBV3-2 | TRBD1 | TGTGCCAGCAGCCAACTGGACAGGGTCGACTATGGCTACACCTTC | CASSQLDRVDYGYTF
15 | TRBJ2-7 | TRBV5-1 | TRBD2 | TGCGCCAGCAGCCCGGGACTAGCGGCCGGCTACGAGCAGTACTTC | CASSPGLAAGYEQYF
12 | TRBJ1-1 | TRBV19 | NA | TGTGCCAGTAGTCTCAGACCGAGTGAAGCTTTCTTT | CASSLRPSEAFF
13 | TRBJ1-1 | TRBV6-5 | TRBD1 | TGTGCCAGCAGGACAGGGGAAGGGACTGAAGCTTTCTTT | CASRTGEGTEAFF
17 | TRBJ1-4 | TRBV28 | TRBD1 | TGTGCCAGCAGGAGCAACCTACCGACAGGGGGGCTTGAAAAACTGTTTTTT | CASRSNLPTGGLEKLFF
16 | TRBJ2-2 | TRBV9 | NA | TGTGCCAGCAGCGTAGCTACCGGGGGCGTCGCCGGGGAGCTGTTTTTT | CASSVATGGVAGELFF